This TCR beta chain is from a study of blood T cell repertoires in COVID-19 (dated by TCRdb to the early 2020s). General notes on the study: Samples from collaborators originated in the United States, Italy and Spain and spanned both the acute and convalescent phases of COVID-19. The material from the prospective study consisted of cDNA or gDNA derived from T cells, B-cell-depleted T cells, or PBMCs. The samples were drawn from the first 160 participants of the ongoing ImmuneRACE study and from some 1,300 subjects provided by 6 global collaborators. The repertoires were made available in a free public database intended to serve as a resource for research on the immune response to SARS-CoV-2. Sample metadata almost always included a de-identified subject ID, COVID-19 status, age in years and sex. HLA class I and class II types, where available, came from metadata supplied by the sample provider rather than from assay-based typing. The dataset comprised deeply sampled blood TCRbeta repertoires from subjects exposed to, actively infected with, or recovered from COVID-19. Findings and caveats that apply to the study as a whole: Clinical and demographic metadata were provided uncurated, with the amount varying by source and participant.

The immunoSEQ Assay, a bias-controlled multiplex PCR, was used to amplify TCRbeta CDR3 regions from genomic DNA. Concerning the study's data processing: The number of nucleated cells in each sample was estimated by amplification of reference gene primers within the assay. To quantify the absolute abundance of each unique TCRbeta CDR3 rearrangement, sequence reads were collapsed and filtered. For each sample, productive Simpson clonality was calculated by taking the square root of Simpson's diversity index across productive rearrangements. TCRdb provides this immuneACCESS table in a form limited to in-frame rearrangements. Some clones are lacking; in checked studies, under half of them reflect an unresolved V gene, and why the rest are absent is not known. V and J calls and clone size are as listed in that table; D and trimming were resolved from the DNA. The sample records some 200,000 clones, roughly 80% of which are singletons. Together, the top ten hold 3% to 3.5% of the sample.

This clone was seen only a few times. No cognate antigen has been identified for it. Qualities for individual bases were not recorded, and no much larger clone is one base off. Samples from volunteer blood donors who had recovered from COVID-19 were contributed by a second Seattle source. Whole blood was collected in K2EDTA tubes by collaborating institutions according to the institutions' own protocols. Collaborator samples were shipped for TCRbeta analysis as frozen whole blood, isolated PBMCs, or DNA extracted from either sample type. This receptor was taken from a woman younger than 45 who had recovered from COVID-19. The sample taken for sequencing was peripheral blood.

CDR3 region: CASSPPGYGVTEAFF. The sequenced DNA: TGTGCCAGCAGTCCCCCGGGATATGGAGTAACTGAAGCTTTCTTT. The rearranged segments are TRBV27 and TRBJ1-1, with no confidently assigned D gene. Trimming at the junction amounts to 5 bases on V and 5 bases on J, and the germline ends lie 18 bases apart. Per the germline V gene (reference sequence), MNHEY is the CDR1 and SMNVEV is the CDR2. Inclusive of the bounding cysteine and phenylalanine, the CDR3 is 15 residues long. This entry keeps only the CDR3 DNA: 45 bases, framed from base 1.